This record concerns one TCR beta chain sequence. This record comes from a study of blood T cell repertoires in COVID-19. Study-wide background: From the United States, Italy and Spain came samples of acute and convalescent COVID-19. PBMCs, B-cell-depleted T cells, or T cells were the source of the cDNA or gDNA that made up the material.

Germline assignment: CDR1 MNHEY and CDR2 SVGAGI. The V segment lost 2 bases and the J segment 9 bases; nucleotides outside the gene matches: 3. The CDR3 has 13 amino acids. Authors' processing steps: By means of reference gene primer amplification, nucleated cell counts were estimated. Clones were read by immunoSEQ multiplex PCR, and TCRdb kept only the in-frame ones, dropping some. For V, J and clone size, that table is used; D and trimming come from the DNA. Of nearly 90,000 clones listed, 88% are singletons. V usage is TRBV6-5 and J usage is TRBJ2-1, with 8 bases identical to TRBD2. The sample comprised peripheral blood. The clonotype originates from a man in his fifties or sixties with acute or convalescent COVID-19. The CDR3 coding sequence is TGTGCCAGCAGTTACGAGGGACTAGGTGAGCAGTTCTTC. Amino acids: CASSYEGLGEQFF.